These 18 T cell receptor beta chains share one sample of origin, sequenced in a study of shared clonotypes between healthy human individuals. Selected positively for CCR7 and CD45RO-negative, naive CD8 cells excluded terminally differentiated effector memory CD45RA+ cells. Data came from immunoSEQ multiplex PCR; TCRdb stores just in-frame clones and leaves some out. The table records about 2 million clones, about 94% of them present only once. Material: naive CD8+ T cells sorted from blood. These receptors were taken from a man aged 18 to 30 in good health.

The chain uses TRBV11-2 and TRBJ1-2, with 8 bases aligning to TRBD1. The CDR3 sequence is 15 residues long. The J segment lost 2 bases and the V segment lost 5 bases, leaving 7 bases of the junction unmatched. Germline CDR1 reads SGHAT; CDR2 reads FQNNGV. CDR3 sequence: CASSPRTGPNYGYTF. CDR3 sequence (DNA): TGTGCCAGCAGCCCAAGGACAGGGCCGAACTATGGCTACACCTTC.

This clone was detected once. The chain recombines TRBV5-4 with TRBJ1-2; D is unresolved. V was pared by 1 base and J by 8 bases, with 9 bases between. Per germline, CDR1 SGHNT and CDR2 YYREEE (reference sequence). The CDR3 contains 12 residues. The CDR3 protein is CASSLTGAGYTF. DNA for the CDR3: TGTGCCAGCAGCTTGACGGGCGCGGGCTACACCTTC.

The gene calls are TRBV4-1 and TRBJ2-7; the D gene could be TRBD1 or TRBD2 (5 bases each). Per germline, CDR1 MGHRA and CDR2 YSYEKL. There are 16 residues in the CDR3. The V end lost 4 bases, the J end lost 1 base, and 17 bases lay between the germline ends. The CDR3 DNA reads TGCGCCAGCAGCCGAGCGGACACTTACCCTTCCTACGAGCAGTACTTC. It translates to CASSRADTYPSYEQYF.

The chain employs TRBV28 and TRBJ1-1, with TRBD1 as a possible D gene (6 bases). Between the trimmed V and J ends, which lost 4 bases and 6 bases, there was a span of 12 bases. This CDR3 has 13 amino acids. CDR1 and CDR2 from the germline V gene are MDHEN and SYDVKM. This CDR3 is CASSYTGFAEAFF. DNA of the CDR3: TGTGCCAGCAGTTATACAGGGTTCGCTGAAGCTTTCTTT.

CDR3 nucleotides: TGTGCCAGCAGCTTAGCTGCCTCCTACGAGCAGTACTTC. It is translated as CASSLAASYEQYF. V and J are TRBV11-1 and TRBJ2-7; D gene uncertain. This CDR3 has 13 residues. Trimming cost V 0 bases and J 0 bases, with 3 bases left between them. Germline V gene data show CDR1 as SGHAT and CDR2 as FQDESV (reference sequence).

The genes are TRBV28 and TRBJ1-2; 10 positions agree with TRBD1. CDR1 is MDHEN and CDR2 is SYDVKM in the germline V gene. V was pared by 5 bases and J by 4 bases, with 13 bases of the junction left unmatched. This CDR3 region has 17 residues. The CDR3 coding sequence is TGTGCCAGCAGTCCCGGACCATTCCGGGACAGGGGCTATGGCTACACCTTC. Its translation: CASSPGPFRDRGYGYTF.

This clone occurred once. The DNA of the CDR3 is TGTGCCAGCAGTTTTCCCCTAGCGGGGGCAAACTACAATGAGCAGTTCTTC. It codes for CASSFPLAGANYNEQFF. The chain carries TRBV28 and TRBJ2-1; 10 nucleotides line up with TRBD2. The CDR3 contains 17 residues. CDR1 MDHEN and CDR2 SYDVKM come from the germline V gene. The ends lost 3 bases at V and 3 bases at J; junction bases unmatched: 8.

This chain joins TRBV12-5 and TRBJ2-7, with D possibly matching TRBD1 (5 bases). This CDR3 is 16 amino acids long. The V gene lost 1 base and the J gene lost 0 bases, with 13 bases spanning the gap. Looked up from germline, CDR1 is LGHNT and CDR2 is FRNRAP. The CDR3 loop is CASGLAADTYSYEQYF. The CDR3 nucleotides read TGTGCTAGTGGTTTGGCCGCGGACACTTACTCCTACGAGCAGTACTTC.

The genes are TRBV5-6 and TRBJ2-7; either TRBD1 or TRBD2 may fit D (5 bases each). V shed 5 bases and J shed 0 bases, with 15 bases lying between them. The length of the CDR3 is 15 residues. Germline V gene data show CDR1 as SGHDT and CDR2 as YYEEEE. The CDR3 here is CASSFRDRGSYEQYF. In nucleotides, the CDR3 is TGTGCCAGCAGTTTCCGGGACCGGGGCTCCTACGAGCAGTACTTC.

The V and J genes are TRBV10-3 and TRBJ2-7, with TRBD2 identical over 9 bases. The CDR3 loop spans 14 amino acids. With V trimmed by 4 bases and J by 7 bases, 8 bases remained unmatched. Germline V gene sequence: CDR1 ENHRY, CDR2 SYGVKD. The CDR3 DNA is TGTGCCATCAGTGGAGGCGGGGGGGATCGGGAGCAGTACTTC. Translated, it gives CAISGGGGDREQYF.

The chain uses TRBV4-2 and TRBJ2-1, with D uncertain. Trimming shortened V by 0 bases and J by 5 bases, and 5 bases separated the two germline ends. The CDR3 totals 13 residues. Germline-derived CDR1 and CDR2 are LGHNA and YNFKEQ. The DNA of the CDR3 is TGTGCCAGCAGCCAAGATCACCACAATGAGCAGTTCTTC. It yields the protein CASSQDHHNEQFF.

DNA for the CDR3: TGTGCCACCCGGGTTGCCTACGAGCAGTACTTC. Translation: CATRVAYEQYF. This chain links TRBV19 with TRBJ2-7; no firm D call. The CDR3 extends over 11 amino acids. With 10 bases removed from V and 2 bases from J, the gap between germline ends came to 9 bases. Germline lookup yields CDR1 LNHDA and CDR2 SQIVND (reference sequence).

This chain joins TRBV30 and TRBJ1-2, with D perhaps matching TRBD1 (5 bases). This CDR3 comprises 13 residues. V lost 6 bases and J 0 bases, leaving 11 bases between the germline ends. Looked up from germline, CDR1 is GTSNPN and CDR2 is SVGIG (reference sequence). The CDR3 DNA follows: TGTGCCTGTCAGGGAAACCCTAACTATGGCTACACCTTC. Translated, it gives CACQGNPNYGYTF.

This clone was recorded once. V gene TRBV7-8 combines with J gene TRBJ1-1, with 9 bases identical to TRBD1. The germline CDR1 and CDR2 sequences are SGHVS and FQNEAQ. The CDR3 runs to 15 residues. After removal of 2 bases from V and 1 base from J, the junction contained 2 bases not matched to a gene. The CDR3 protein is CASSLPGQGNTEAFF. CDR3 sequence (DNA): TGTGCCAGCAGCTTACCGGGACAGGGGAACACTGAAGCTTTCTTT.

J is TRBJ1-2 and V is TRBV4-3, with TRBD1 matching 7 bases. Germline CDR1 reads LGHNA; CDR2 reads YSLEER. The V and J ends lost 7 bases and 4 bases, in that order; junction bases with no gene match: 12. This CDR3 is built from 15 residues. The CDR3 is CASTPSTGSFYGYTF. CDR3 nucleotides: TGCGCCAGCACGCCTTCGACAGGGAGCTTCTATGGCTACACCTTC.

The table lists this clone with many counts. V is TRBV5-1 and J is TRBJ1-1; D possibly corresponds to TRBD1 (5 bases). V lost 3 bases, J lost 11 bases, and 11 bases lay in between. CDR1 is SGHRS and CDR2 is YFSETQ in the germline V gene. The CDR3 contains 11 residues. The CDR3 sequence: CASSSEGPAFF. The DNA of the CDR3 is TGCGCCAGCAGCTCCGAGGGACCGGCTTTCTTT.

The rearrangement joins TRBV19 to TRBJ2-2, with TRBD2 identical over 8 bases. The CDR3 runs 16 residues. CDR1 is LNHDA, CDR2 SQIVND, per germline (reference sequence). The trim removed 6 bases at V and 0 bases at J, leaving 6 bases unmatched. This CDR3 is CASSLPGGPNTGELFF. For the CDR3, the DNA is TGTGCCAGTAGCCTCCCGGGAGGGCCGAACACCGGGGAGCTGTTTTTT.

The rearrangement uses TRBV7-9 and TRBJ1-4; no definite D call. The germline V and J ends were trimmed by 1 base and 8 bases, with 17 bases remaining between them. CDR1 is SEHNR and CDR2 is FQNEAQ in the germline V gene (reference sequence). This CDR3 spans 16 amino acids. The CDR3 protein is CASSLVLGGSGEKLFF. The CDR3 coding sequence is TGTGCCAGCAGCTTAGTTCTGGGAGGTTCGGGCGAAAAACTGTTTTTT.